The rows below give T cell receptor beta chains drawn from one sample of a study of T cells after posttransplantation cyclophosphamide. This table comes from immunoSEQ multiplex PCR, and its TCRdb copy is limited to in-frame clones, with some not included. The sample holds 25,000 to 35,000 clones, around 90% seen once. Sequences were obtained from PBMCs. Receptors originate from a woman in her 40s with a blood cancer, CMV-positive, and with a related stem cell donor. CDR3s include the opening cysteine and the closing phenylalanine or tryptophan. A D gene is named only where the DNA matches it firmly. Clone size, where shown, is once, few, many, or a class for clones that have expanded.

d_gene | len | j_gene | v_gene | abundance | CDR3aa | CDR3nt
TRBD2 | 16 | TRBJ2-5 | TRBV4-1 | - | CASSQDLAGDQETQYF | TGCGCCAGCAGCCAAGATCTAGCGGGGGACCAAGAGACCCAGTACTTC
TRBD2 | 14 | TRBJ2-7 | TRBV5-6 | once | CASSFRTSFDEQYF | TGTGCCAGCAGCTTCAGGACTAGCTTCGACGAGCAGTACTTC
TRBD1 | 16 | TRBJ1-1 | TRBV7-9 | - | CASSDPEPTGDTEAFF | TGTGCCAGCAGCGACCCAGAACCGACAGGGGACACTGAAGCTTTCTTT
TRBD1 | 13 | TRBJ1-2 | TRBV6-5 | - | CASSQTGAYGYTF | TGTGCCAGCAGTCAGACAGGGGCCTATGGCTACACCTTC
TRBD2 | 16 | TRBJ2-3 | TRBV6-4 | - | CASSDSGGGSTDTQYF | TGTGCCAGCAGTGACTCTGGCGGGGGGAGCACAGATACGCAGTATTTT
- | 14 | TRBJ1-1 | TRBV6-1 | few | CASSEVGGSTEAFF | TGTGCCAGCAGTGAAGTAGGAGGATCCACTGAAGCTTTCTTT
TRBD1 | 15 | TRBJ1-1 | TRBV11-3 | - | CASSGRTGEHTEAFF | TGTGCCAGCAGCGGTCGGACAGGGGAGCACACTGAAGCTTTCTTT
- | 15 | TRBJ1-5 | TRBV19 | - | CASSTTGTYNQPQHF | TGTGCCAGTAGTACTACCGGGACATACAATCAGCCCCAGCATTTT
TRBD1 | 15 | TRBJ2-2 | TRBV2 | - | CASSKQGLGTGELFF | TGTGCCAGCAGTAAACAGGGGCTTGGCACCGGGGAGCTGTTTTTT
TRBD1 | 15 | TRBJ1-6 | TRBV10-3 | - | CAISDRTGSNSPLHF | TGTGCCATCAGTGATAGGACAGGGAGTAATTCCCCCCTCCACTTT
- | 19 | TRBJ2-6 | TRBV9 | - | CASSSPYGTPPGGANVLTF | TGTGCCAGCAGCTCACCCTACGGGACACCCCCCGGAGGGGCCAACGTCCTGACTTTC
- | 12 | TRBJ2-7 | TRBV7-9 | - | CASSTIFYEQYF | TGTGCCAGCAGCACAATTTTCTACGAGCAGTACTTC
- | 14 | TRBJ1-1 | TRBV5-4 | - | CASSLRTTNTEAFF | TGTGCCAGCAGCTTGAGGACAACGAACACTGAAGCTTTCTTT
TRBD2 | 18 | TRBJ2-1 | TRBV7-3 | - | CASSPAGSGGASYNEQFF | TGTGCCAGCAGCCCCGCGGGGTCCGGGGGGGCCTCCTACAATGAGCAGTTCTTC
TRBD1 | 21 | TRBJ2-1 | TRBV6-4 | - | CASSDPLPGQGATPHDNEQFF | TGTGCCAGCAGCGACCCGCTCCCGGGACAGGGGGCAACACCCCACGACAATGAGCAGTTCTTC
TRBD2 | 16 | TRBJ2-1 | TRBV29-1 | - | CSVGGSGVSSYNEQFF | TGCAGCGTTGGAGGTAGCGGGGTTAGCTCCTACAATGAGCAGTTCTTC
TRBD2 | 19 | TRBJ2-1 | TRBV13 | - | CASSLAPSGGPYSYDEQFF | TGTGCCAGCAGCTTAGCCCCTAGCGGGGGGCCTTACTCCTACGATGAGCAGTTCTTC
- | 15 | TRBJ1-6 | TRBV7-2 | - | CASSPRAGNGSPLHF | TGTGCCAGCAGCCCCCGGGCAGGGAACGGTTCACCCCTCCACTTT
- | 16 | TRBJ1-1 | TRBV5-1 | - | CASSLNPGPQNTEAFF | TGCGCCAGCAGCTTGAACCCAGGGCCCCAAAACACTGAAGCTTTCTTT
- | 14 | TRBJ1-4 | TRBV5-1 | - | CASSLEGHYEKLFF | TGCGCCAGCAGCTTGGAGGGACACTACGAAAAACTGTTTTTT
TRBD2 | 14 | TRBJ2-2 | TRBV19 | - | CASSVGLFTGELFF | TGTGCCAGTAGTGTGGGACTATTCACCGGGGAGCTGTTTTTT
- | 16 | TRBJ2-6 | TRBV18 | - | CASSPPTGLGANVLTF | TGTGCCAGCTCACCACCTACAGGGCTAGGGGCCAACGTCCTGACTTTC
- | 13 | TRBJ1-2 | TRBV29-1 | - | CSVERRGLYGYTF | TGCAGCGTTGAAAGGCGCGGCCTCTATGGCTACACCTTC
- | 15 | TRBJ1-6 | TRBV21-1 | - | CASSKCGGGHSPLHF | TGTGCCAGCAGCAAATGTGGGGGGGGTCATTCACCCCTCCACTTT
- | 13 | TRBJ2-7 | TRBV4-2 | - | CASSQDTSYEQYF | TGTGCCAGCAGCCAAGATACGAGCTACGAGCAGTACTTC
TRBD1 | 14 | TRBJ2-1 | TRBV2 | - | CASKGTGIYNEQFF | TGTGCCAGCAAGGGGACAGGGATCTACAATGAGCAGTTCTTC
- | 15 | TRBJ1-5 | TRBV19 | - | CASRLDSRTMEAQHF | TGTGCCAGTAGGCTCGACAGCCGGACGATGGAAGCCCAGCATTTT
- | 14 | TRBJ2-3 | TRBV7-9 | - | CASERASSADTQYF | TGTGCCAGCGAGAGGGCCTCCTCGGCAGATACGCAGTATTTT
TRBD1 | 14 | TRBJ2-1 | TRBV6-5 | once | CASKQGQEYNEQFF | TGTGCCAGCAAACAGGGACAGGAGTACAATGAGCAGTTCTTC
- | 14 | TRBJ1-6 | TRBV18 | - | CASSPMAQASPLHF | TGTGCCAGCTCACCAATGGCGCAGGCATCACCCCTCCACTTT
TRBD1 | 15 | TRBJ2-1 | TRBV10-3 | - | CAISDLWDSNNEQFF | TGTGCCATCAGTGATCTCTGGGACAGTAACAATGAGCAGTTCTTC
- | 15 | TRBJ2-3 | TRBV4-1 | - | CASSQDFAGTDTQYF | TGCGCCAGCAGCCAAGATTTTGCGGGAACAGATACGCAGTATTTT
- | 12 | TRBJ2-7 | TRBV15 | - | CATSRGGYEQYF | TGTGCCACCAGCAGAGGAGGCTACGAGCAGTACTTC
TRBD1 | 15 | TRBJ1-2 | TRBV27 | - | CASSFGQGPWYGYTF | TGTGCCAGCAGTTTCGGACAGGGCCCGTGGTATGGCTACACCTTC
- | 13 | TRBJ2-3 | TRBV14 | - | CASSPYPGDTQYF | TGTGCCAGCAGCCCATACCCGGGAGATACGCAGTATTTT
TRBD1 | 16 | TRBJ2-1 | TRBV5-1 | - | CASSLRQGPLVNEQFF | TGCGCCAGCAGCTTAAGACAGGGGCCCCTTGTAAATGAGCAGTTCTTC
TRBD2 | 20 | TRBJ2-6 | TRBV5-1 | - | CASSIGLAGGTLSGANVLTF | TGCGCCAGCAGCATAGGACTAGCGGGGGGAACCCTCTCTGGGGCCAACGTCCTGACTTTC
TRBD1 | 19 | TRBJ2-4 | TRBV11-2 | - | CASSLAGTGLGWAKNIQYF | TGTGCCAGCAGCTTAGCGGGGACAGGGTTAGGGTGGGCCAAAAACATTCAGTACTTC
- | 14 | TRBJ2-2 | TRBV4-2 | once | CASSQPSVTGELFF | TGTGCCAGCAGCCAGCCGTCAGTCACCGGGGAGCTGTTTTTT
- | 14 | TRBJ1-6 | TRBV4-3 | - | CASSQDTRNSPLHF | TGCGCCAGCAGCCAAGATACGAGGAATTCACCCCTCCACTTT
- | 14 | TRBJ2-1 | TRBV29-1 | - | CSVETAVPHNEQFF | TGCAGCGTTGAGACCGCGGTACCCCACAATGAGCAGTTCTTC
- | 19 | TRBJ1-1 | TRBV19 | - | CASTLPGTFPRRMNTEAFF | TGTGCCAGTACCCTCCCCGGGACATTTCCCAGGCGGATGAACACTGAAGCTTTCTTT
TRBD1 | 17 | TRBJ1-5 | TRBV10-1 | - | CASSSPLGTAFNQPQHF | TGCGCCAGCAGTTCCCCCCTCGGGACAGCCTTCAATCAGCCCCAGCATTTT
TRBD2 | 18 | TRBJ2-2 | TRBV2 | - | CASSGELAGGPNTGELFF | TGTGCCAGCAGTGGGGAACTAGCGGGGGGCCCGAACACCGGGGAGCTGTTTTTT
TRBD1 | 15 | TRBJ2-1 | TRBV11-2 | - | CASSLEGQGTNEQFF | TGTGCCAGCAGCTTAGAGGGACAGGGGACGAATGAGCAGTTCTTC
TRBD1 | 15 | TRBJ1-5 | TRBV28 | once | CASRQGAYGNQPQHF | TGTGCCAGCAGACAGGGGGCGTATGGCAATCAGCCCCAGCATTTT
TRBD1 | 15 | TRBJ2-7 | TRBV29-1 | - | CSVEDWDRGQYEQYF | TGCAGCGTTGAAGACTGGGACAGGGGCCAGTACGAGCAGTACTTC
- | 14 | TRBJ2-3 | TRBV19 | once | CASRDSALRYTQYF | TGTGCCAGTAGGGATAGCGCCCTCAGATATACGCAGTATTTT
TRBD1 | 15 | TRBJ1-5 | TRBV5-6 | - | CASSSRDRANQPQHF | TGTGCCAGCAGCTCACGGGACAGGGCCAATCAGCCCCAGCATTTT
TRBD1 | 15 | TRBJ1-1 | TRBV6-5 | - | CASSYQGALNTEAFF | TGTGCCAGCAGTTACCAGGGGGCGCTGAACACTGAAGCTTTCTTT
- | 13 | TRBJ1-1 | TRBV19 | - | CASSGLPNTEAFF | TGTGCCAGTAGCGGACTTCCGAACACTGAAGCTTTCTTT
- | 14 | TRBJ1-6 | TRBV2 | - | CASSERNDNSPLHF | TGTGCCAGCAGTGAGAGGAACGATAATTCACCCCTCCACTTT
- | 15 | TRBJ1-3 | TRBV7-9 | - | CASSLGHPSGNTIYF | TGTGCCAGCAGCTTAGGGCACCCCTCTGGAAACACCATATATTTT
TRBD1 | 15 | TRBJ2-2 | TRBV16 | - | CASSQALRGTGELFF | TGTGCCAGCAGCCAAGCTCTCAGGGGGACCGGGGAGCTGTTTTTT
TRBD2 | 16 | TRBJ2-1 | TRBV4-3 | - | CASSLGLAGEFREQFF | TGCGCCAGCAGCCTAGGACTAGCGGGGGAATTTAGGGAGCAGTTCTTC
TRBD1 | 15 | TRBJ2-7 | TRBV4-1 | - | CASSSIQDRADEQYF | TGCGCCAGCAGCTCAATACAGGACAGGGCTGACGAGCAGTACTTC
- | 16 | TRBJ1-3 | TRBV2 | - | CASLRGRGLPGNTIYF | TGTGCCAGCTTGAGGGGGAGGGGTTTGCCTGGAAACACCATATATTTT
- | 13 | TRBJ1-3 | TRBV29-1 | - | CSVRGQNWNTIYF | TGCAGCGTCCGCGGACAAAACTGGAACACCATATATTTT